This entry lists 15 T cell receptor beta chains sequenced from one sample in a study of blood T cell repertoires in COVID-19. Libraries were prepared by immunoSEQ multiplex PCR; TCRdb keeps only in-frame clonotypes and omits some of them. The data hold roughly 300,000 clones, with about 90% observed a single time. The source material was peripheral blood. These receptors originate from a man aged 18 to 30 who had recovered from COVID-19.

The chain carries TRBV11-3 and TRBJ2-5; 8 nucleotides align to TRBD1. J lost 5 bases, V lost 5 bases, and 4 bases had no gene match. Per germline, CDR1 SGHNT and CDR2 YENEEA. This CDR3 has 13 amino acids. The CDR3 DNA is TGTGCCAGCAGCAACCGACAGGGGGAGACCCAGTACTTC. This codes for CASSNRQGETQYF.

The genes are TRBV19 and TRBJ2-2; unclear D gene. The ends were cut back, 3 bases at V and 7 bases at J, with 3 bases in the middle. The CDR3 is 11 amino acids. CDR1 and CDR2 (germline): LNHDA, SQIVND (reference sequence). The CDR3 region is CASSIGGELFF. In DNA, the CDR3 is TGTGCCAGTAGTATCGGCGGGGAGCTGTTTTTT.

CDR3 nucleotide sequence: TGTGCCAGCAGCCAAGGGGGGGGAAGCAATCAGCCCCAGCATTTT. As protein: CASSQGGGSNQPQHF. The V and J genes are TRBV3-1 (or the pseudogene TRBV3-2) and TRBJ1-5; a possible D gene is TRBD1 (5 bases). This CDR3 contains 15 residues. The V end lost 1 base, the J end lost 1 base, and 8 bases lay between the germline ends. Looked up from germline, CDR1 is LGHDT and CDR2 is YNNKEL (reference sequence).

The CDR3 reads CASSQSPRAGYGYTF. In DNA, the CDR3 is TGCGCCAGCAGTCAATCCCCCAGGGCTGGCTATGGCTACACCTTC. The chain couples TRBV23-1 to TRBJ1-2; weak D call: TRBD1 (5 bases). TRBV23-1 is marked as an open reading frame, function uncertain. V shed 0 bases and J shed 4 bases, with 12 bases lying between them. The CDR3 contains 15 residues.

V is TRBV27 and J is TRBJ2-1; TRBD2 is a possible D gene (6 bases). This CDR3 comprises 14 residues. The V end was cut by 2 bases, the J end by 5 bases, with 10 bases between. CDR1 and CDR2 from the germline V gene are MNHEY and SMNVEV (reference sequence). The CDR3 protein is CASSLGAGNNEQFF. CDR3 bases: TGTGCCAGCAGTTTAGGAGCGGGCAACAATGAGCAGTTCTTC.

The chain carries TRBV19 and TRBJ2-1; 13 positions agree with TRBD2. Per the germline V gene, CDR1 is LNHDA and CDR2 is SQIVND (reference sequence). V trimming: 5 bases; J trimming: 3 bases; junction bases outside the gene matches: 4. The CDR3 contains 16 residues. DNA for the CDR3: TGTGCCAGTAGTTTGACTAGCGGGGGGATCTACAATGAGCAGTTCTTC. Translating gives CASSLTSGGIYNEQFF.

This sequence joins TRBV19 and TRBJ1-6, with D maybe TRBD1 (5 bases). Deletions cut 3 bases from V and 5 bases from J, with 14 bases between. Germline V CDR1 and CDR2: LNHDA, SQIVND (reference sequence). CDR3 length: 16 residues. The CDR3 region is CASSIGRREDNSPLHF. In nucleotides, the CDR3 is TGTGCCAGTAGTATCGGGCGCAGGGAGGATAATTCACCCCTCCACTTT.

The chain uses TRBV7-9 and TRBJ2-1; 12 bases line up with TRBD2. The CDR3 length is 15 residues. Trimming took 1 base from V and 10 from J; bases not matched to a gene: 5. CDR1 is SEHNR and CDR2 is FQNEAQ in the germline V gene (reference sequence). CDR3 sequence: CASSLGLAGDQEQFF. The CDR3 nucleotides read TGTGCCAGCAGCTTAGGACTAGCGGGAGACCAAGAGCAGTTCTTC.

As DNA, the CDR3 is TGTGCCAGCAGCTTAGGTGGAAGACTAGCGGGAGAGTACGAGCAGTACTTC. This translates into CASSLGGRLAGEYEQYF. The chain recombines TRBV7-9 with TRBJ2-7, with 12 bases that match TRBD2. The junction had 8 bases not matched to a gene; V was cut back by 1 base and J by 4 bases. The germline V gene has CDR1 SEHNR and CDR2 FQNEAQ (reference sequence). The CDR3 has 17 amino acids.

The chain recombines TRBV7-3 with TRBJ2-1, with TRBD2 matching 8 bases. The V and J ends lost 4 bases and 9 bases, in that order; junction bases with no gene match: 8. This CDR3 has 14 residues. Germline-derived CDR1 and CDR2 are SGHTA and FQGTGA. CDR3 sequence: CASSSSSGSGEQFF. Written as DNA, the CDR3 is TGTGCCAGCAGCTCCTCTAGCGGGTCGGGTGAGCAGTTCTTC. The whole variable domain, remainder taken from reference TRBV7-3 and TRBJ2-1, is GAGVSQTPSNKVTEKGKYVELRCDPISGHTALYWYRQSLGQGPEFLIYFQGTGAADDSGLPNDRFFAVRPEGSVSTLKIQRTERGDSAVYLCASSSSSGSGEQFFGPGTRLTVL.

J is TRBJ2-7 and V is TRBV12-5; weak D call: TRBD1 (6 bases). Per the germline V gene, CDR1 is LGHNT and CDR2 is FRNRAP. The CDR3 is made up of 13 amino acids. The germline V and J ends were trimmed by 9 bases and 7 bases, with 19 bases remaining between them. The CDR3 reads CASGRDTLWEQYF. Written as DNA, the CDR3 is TGTGCTAGCGGCCGGGACACCTTATGGGAGCAGTACTTC.

The chain combines TRBV5-1 with TRBJ1-2; 9 bases are shared with TRBD1. Germline assignment: CDR1 SGHRS and CDR2 YFSETQ. The CDR3 runs 15 residues. J lost 3 bases, V lost 0 bases, and 3 bases had no gene match. In nucleotides, the CDR3 is TGCGCCAGCAGCTTGGACCGGACAGGGGACTATGGCTACACCTTC. Protein: CASSLDRTGDYGYTF.

The chain has TRBV2 and TRBJ1-2; TRBD1 agrees at 7 bases. The CDR3 consists of 13 residues. CDR1 is SNHLY and CDR2 is FYNNEI in the germline V gene. V lost 6 bases to trimming and J lost 6 bases; unmatched junction nucleotides: 7. DNA of the CDR3: TGTGCCAGCAGGCCGGGACAGTTGGATGGCTACACCTTC. This codes for CASRPGQLDGYTF.

The V and J genes are TRBV27 and TRBJ1-3; 7 nucleotides align to TRBD1. V lost 2 bases and J lost 4; bases outside the gene matches: 5. The CDR3 is 15 amino acids. Germline lookup yields CDR1 MNHEY and CDR2 SMNVEV (reference sequence). Written as DNA, the CDR3 is TGTGCCAGCAGTTTAGCCACAGGGGTCGGAAACACCATATATTTT. Translating gives CASSLATGVGNTIYF.

This clone was seen just once. V gene TRBV14 combines with J gene TRBJ1-2; D not resolved. V shed 6 bases and J shed 4 bases, with 15 bases lying between them. Germline CDR1 reads SGHDN; CDR2 reads FVKESK. The length of the CDR3 is 14 residues. The DNA for the CDR3 is TGTGCCAGCAGTCGCGCGCAGGCGAGCTATGGCTACACCTTC. It encodes CASSRAQASYGYTF.